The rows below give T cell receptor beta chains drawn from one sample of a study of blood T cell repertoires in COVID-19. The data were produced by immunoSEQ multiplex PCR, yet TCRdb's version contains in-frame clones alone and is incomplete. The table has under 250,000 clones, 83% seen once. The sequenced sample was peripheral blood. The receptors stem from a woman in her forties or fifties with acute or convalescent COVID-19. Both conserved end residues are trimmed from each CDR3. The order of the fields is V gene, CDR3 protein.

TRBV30 AWSVSRTSGTHTGELF
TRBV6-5 ASSYSPGLNTEAF
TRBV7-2 ASSSGLAEAYEQY
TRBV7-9 ASSPPLAESTDTQY
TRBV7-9 ASSLARGLGTDTQY
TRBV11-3 ASSSTSGRANEQF
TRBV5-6 ASSLRRENVGELF
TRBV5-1 ASSLSTSSYEQY
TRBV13 ASSSALAGKAYEQY
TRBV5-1 ASSPQDRAGETQY